One and the same sample provided the 2 T cell receptor beta chains below, sequenced in a study of blood T cell repertoires in COVID-19. TCRdb keeps only in-frame clones here, not all; method: immunoSEQ multiplex PCR. The profile shows about 190,000 clones, around 79% of them singletons. The material sequenced was peripheral blood. These receptors were obtained from a woman aged 45-65 years with acute or convalescent COVID-19.

The chain combines TRBV30 with TRBJ2-2; 11 bases map to TRBD1. The CDR3 runs 15 residues. Germline assignment: CDR1 GTSNPN and CDR2 SVGIG (reference sequence). The V and J ends lost 5 bases and 4 bases, in that order; junction bases with no gene match: 6. The CDR3 nucleotides are TGTGCCTGGGGGACAGGGGGATTCTTCACCGGGGAGCTGTTTTTT. Amino acids: CAWGTGGFFTGELFF.

The V call is TRBV3-1 (or the pseudogene TRBV3-2), the J call TRBJ1-6; weak D call: TRBD1 (6 bases). In germline, CDR1 is LGHDT, CDR2 YNNKEL (reference sequence). Between the trimmed V and J ends, which lost 0 bases and 7 bases, there was a span of 7 bases. This CDR3 comprises 14 residues. The CDR3 DNA sequence: TGTGCCAGCAGCCAAGATACAGGGAATTCACCCCTCCACTTT. Encoded protein: CASSQDTGNSPLHF.